In its sample, the clone carrying this T cell receptor beta chain was seen a few times. The data stem from a study of PD-1 blockade in classical Hodgkin lymphoma. CDR3 length: 15 amino acids. Germline V gene data show CDR1 as MDHEN and CDR2 as SYDVKM. The V and J ends lost 5 bases and 8 bases, in that order; junction bases with no gene match: 9. Brentuximab vedotin exposure varied, and every patient relapsed after autologous stem cell transplantation. Clones were sequenced by immunoSEQ multiplex PCR, and TCRdb holds only the in-frame ones, with some missing. The sample has fewer than 65,000 clones; more than 75% are singletons.

The receptor comes from a human donor with classical Hodgkin lymphoma. Sequences were derived from peripheral blood mononuclear cells (PBMCs), sampled at baseline. V is TRBV28 and J is TRBJ2-3, with 11 bases identical to TRBD2. The DNA of the CDR3 is TGTGCCAGCAGTAGTAGCGGGGGGGCCTCGGGTACGCAGTATTTT. It translates to CASSSSGGASGTQYF.